The 7 T cell receptor beta chains below come from one sample, sequenced in a study of T cells after yellow fever vaccination. Using its own MiXCR run on the 5' RACE reads, TCRdb lists one record per CDR3 protein. This sample carries hundreds of thousands of distinct CDR3 sequences, about 12% of them seen once, and the ten largest clones take more than 13%. The material sequenced was PBMCs, taken on the day of the yellow fever booster vaccination. All receptors derive from a man aged 25-45 years who received the YFV17D yellow fever vaccine.

This clonotype showed up many times. The J gene is TRBJ2-7, the V gene TRBV6-1; D is ambiguous. Germline V gene lookup returns CDR1 MNHNS and CDR2 SASEGT. The CDR3 totals 14 residues. Trimming shortened V by 6 bases and J by 2 bases, and 14 bases separated the two germline ends. CDR3 nucleotide sequence: TGTGCCAGCAGAAAAAGCACTTACACCTACGAGCAGTACTTC. This translates into CASRKSTYTYEQYF.

V and J are TRBV4-3 and TRBJ2-6; no definite D call. The CDR3 sequence is 14 residues long. V was clipped by 0 bases and J by 6 bases, with 6 bases between them. Germline values: CDR1 LGHNA, CDR2 YSLEER. CDR3 nucleotide sequence: TGCGCCAGCAGCCAAGAACATGTGGCCAACGTCCTGACTTTC. Translating gives CASSQEHVANVLTF.

This clonotype was counted between two and nine times. V is TRBV29-1 and J is TRBJ2-5; no reliable D call. V was shortened by 3 bases and J by 4 bases, with 12 bases between the two germline ends. CDR1 and CDR2 (germline): SQVTM, ANQGSEA. The CDR3 is 13 amino acids. The CDR3 region is CSVDRNGGETQYF. In nucleotides, the CDR3 is TGCAGCGTTGATCGTAACGGTGGAGAGACCCAGTACTTC. The full variable domain, rest sourced from reference TRBV29-1 and TRBJ2-5, is SAVISQKPSRDICQRGTSLTIQCQVDSQVTMMFWYRQQPGQSLTLIATANQGSEATYESGFVIDKFPISRPNLTFSTLTVSNMSPEDSSIYLCSVDRNGGETQYFGPGTRLLVL.

The rearrangement joins TRBV28 to TRBJ2-3, with 8 bases matching TRBD1. Germline V gene lookup returns CDR1 MDHEN and CDR2 SYDVKM. This CDR3 has 13 amino acids. V gave up 3 bases and J gave up 7 bases; unmatched junction bases: 3. The DNA of the CDR3 is TGTGCCAGCAGTTTGACAGGGGCCAATACGCAGTATTTT. This sequence encodes CASSLTGANTQYF.

V gene TRBV29-1 combines with J gene TRBJ2-1, with D uncertain. Germline V gene lookup returns CDR1 SQVTM and CDR2 ANQGSEA. The V end was cut by 5 bases, the J end by 3 bases, with 17 bases between. The CDR3 extends over 15 amino acids. This CDR3 is CSVQSLPAYYNEQFF. In DNA form, the CDR3 reads TGCAGCGTTCAGTCCCTCCCGGCCTACTACAATGAGCAGTTCTTC.

The chain uses TRBV18 and TRBJ2-1, with D perhaps matching TRBD2 (7 bases). The CDR3 extends over 15 amino acids. Per germline, CDR1 KGHSH and CDR2 LQKENI. The ends were cut back, 2 bases at V and 7 bases at J, with 15 bases in the middle. The CDR3, as DNA: TGTGCCAGCTCACCAAATGGAGGGGGAGGGAATGAGCAGTTCTTC. It codes for CASSPNGGGGNEQFF.

This clonotype occurred a few times. The chain couples TRBV12-3 or TRBV12-4 to TRBJ2-1, with D unresolved. CDR3 length: 15 residues. V shed 6 bases and J shed 0 bases, with 12 bases lying between them. CDR3 in amino acids: CASSPTRSSYNEQFF. DNA for the CDR3: TGTGCCAGCAGCCCCACCAGGAGCTCCTACAATGAGCAGTTCTTC.